This entry lists 21 T cell receptor beta chains sequenced from one sample in a study of siplizumab effects on memory and regulatory T cells. Data came from immunoSEQ multiplex PCR; TCRdb stores just in-frame clones and leaves some out. The sample gives over 85,000 clones, 94% of which show up once; approximately 0.3% is in the top ten. The specimen was non-Treg CD4+ T cells sorted from blood. Every receptor here comes from a human donor in good health.

The chain combines TRBV21-1 with TRBJ1-3; TRBD1 was called by the table and not checked on the DNA. TRBV21-1 is designated a pseudogene. The CDR3 loop spans 17 amino acids. CDR3 residues: CASSTASTDRSGDTIYF. CDR3 bases: TGTGCCAGCAGCACGGCCTCGACAGACCGCTCTGGGGACACCATATATTTT.

CDR3 amino acids: CASSQDSGRSDTQYF. The CDR3 DNA follows: TGTGCCAGCAGCCAAGATAGCGGGAGATCAGATACGCAGTATTTT. The chain joins TRBV4-2 to TRBJ2-3, with 9 bases lining up with TRBD2. The CDR3 loop spans 15 amino acids. Trimming at V came to 0 bases and at J to 4 bases, leaving 2 bases not matched to a gene. Germline V gene lookup returns CDR1 LGHNA and CDR2 YNFKEQ.

The V call is TRBV4-3, the J call TRBJ2-1; the D call may be TRBD1 or TRBD2 (6 bases each). V was shortened by 0 bases and J by 0 bases, with 9 bases between the two germline ends. CDR3 size: 16 residues. CDR1 is LGHNA, CDR2 YSLEER, per germline. Here the CDR3 DNA reads TGCGCCAGCAGCCAAGATCGGGGGCTCTCCTACAATGAGCAGTTCTTC. This gives the protein CASSQDRGLSYNEQFF.

The chain couples TRBV5-5 to TRBJ2-5; D is possibly TRBD2 (5 bases). V was pared by 0 bases and J by 5 bases, with 5 bases between. In germline, CDR1 is SGHKS, CDR2 YYEKEE (reference sequence). The CDR3 runs to 12 residues. For the CDR3, the DNA is TGTGCCAGCAGCTTGGCGGGGGAGACCCAGTACTTC. Amino acids: CASSLAGETQYF.

The chain employs TRBV7-8 and TRBJ1-3; tentative D call: TRBD1 (6 bases). This CDR3 is 17 amino acids long. Germline CDR1 SGHVS, CDR2 FQNEAQ. The V and J ends lost 3 bases and 1 base respectively, with 16 bases between them. The CDR3 DNA sequence: TGTGCCAGCAGCTTCCAGGGGAACGGTGTTTCTGGAAACACCATATATTTT. Translating it yields CASSFQGNGVSGNTIYF.

The CDR3 reads CASSGDRDSPLHF. The CDR3 DNA sequence: TGTGCCAGCAGTGGTGACAGAGATTCACCCCTCCACTTT. J is TRBJ1-6 and V is TRBV2, with D tentatively TRBD1 (5 bases). CDR3 length equals 13 residues. Germline V lookup: CDR1 SNHLY, CDR2 FYNNEI. V was clipped by 4 bases and J by 8 bases, with 9 bases between them.

Worth noting for this clone: One junction end disagrees with the germline gene, perhaps due to a read error. The genes are TRBV27 and TRBJ2-2; the D gene is possibly TRBD1 (6 bases). Germline-derived CDR1 and CDR2 are MNHEY and SMNVEV (reference sequence). The CDR3 length is 16 residues. CDR3 region: CATTGLQKRWNRGAVF. The CDR3 nucleotides read TGTGCCACCACAGGGCTCCAAAAAAGGTGGAACCGGGGAGCTGTTTTT.

V gene TRBV5-1 combines with J gene TRBJ1-2; D gene uncertain. The CDR3 spans 13 residues. Deletions cut 2 bases from V and 6 bases from J, with 11 bases between. CDR1 is SGHRS and CDR2 is YFSETQ in the germline V gene. This CDR3 reads CASSFGNSNGYTF. DNA of the CDR3: TGCGCCAGCAGCTTTGGAAACAGTAATGGCTACACCTTC.

The chain has TRBV5-1 and TRBJ2-2; D is perhaps TRBD1 or TRBD2 (5 bases each). The CDR3 is 16 residues long. The germline V and J ends were trimmed by 3 bases and 1 base, with 13 bases remaining between them. Germline lookup yields CDR1 SGHRS and CDR2 YFSETQ. CDR3 protein: CASSWGSRRNTGELFF. CDR3 bases: TGCGCCAGCAGCTGGGGGAGCAGGAGGAACACCGGGGAGCTGTTTTTT.

This chain uses TRBV7-8 with TRBJ1-2, with D perhaps matching TRBD1 (5 bases). The V gene lost 0 bases and the J gene lost 4 bases, with 9 bases spanning the gap. The CDR3 consists of 14 residues. Per the germline V gene, CDR1 is SGHVS and CDR2 is FQNEAQ. CDR3 bases: TGTGCCAGCAGCTTAGCGTGGGACTCCTATGGCTACACCTTC. It encodes CASSLAWDSYGYTF. The full variable domain, its missing parts supplied by reference TRBV7-8 and TRBJ1-2, is GAGVSQSPRYKVAKRGQDVALRCDPISGHVSLFWYQQALGQGPEFLTYFQNEAQLDKSGLPSDRFFAERPEGSVSTLKIQRTQQEDSAVYLCASSLAWDSYGYTFGSGTRLTVV.

This clone was detected only once. The CDR3 DNA sequence: TGTGCCAGCAGTGATATGGCCTCAACCGTCACCGGGGAGCTGTTTTTT. Amino acids: CASSDMASTVTGELFF. The V and J genes are TRBV6-4 and TRBJ2-2, with D unresolved. Trimming stripped 3 bases from V and 4 bases from J, with 15 bases between. CDR1 MRHNA and CDR2 SNTAGT come from the germline V gene. The CDR3 contains 16 residues.

The rearrangement links TRBV7-6 to TRBJ2-1, with TRBD2 matching over 15 bases. The J segment lost 2 bases and the V segment lost 1 base, leaving 6 bases of the junction unmatched. Germline CDR1 reads SGHVS; CDR2 reads FNYEAQ. The length of the CDR3 is 19 residues. This chain's CDR3 is CASSLDGTSGGLPYNEQFF. The CDR3 DNA reads TGTGCCAGCAGCTTAGATGGGACTAGCGGGGGGCTCCCCTACAATGAGCAGTTCTTC.

The rearrangement joins TRBV5-1 to TRBJ1-4, with D maybe TRBD1 (5 bases). Germline CDR1 and CDR2: SGHRS and YFSETQ. This CDR3 region has 16 residues. The germline V and J ends were trimmed by 1 base and 7 bases, with 17 bases remaining between them. The CDR3 DNA reads as TGCGCCAGCAGCTTGTCTCAGGGCCGCGGAGGTGAAAAACTGTTTTTT. Its translation: CASSLSQGRGGEKLFF. Together with reference TRBV5-1 and TRBJ1-4, the CDR3 gives the full variable domain: KAGVTQTPRYLIKTRGQQVTLSCSPISGHRSVSWYQQTPGQGLQFLFEYFSETQRNKGNFPGRFSGRQFSNSRSEMNVSTLELGDSALYLCASSLSQGRGGEKLFFGSGTQLSVL.

The genes are TRBV6-6 and TRBJ1-2, with 10 bases fitting TRBD1. V lost 6 bases, J lost 6 bases, and 4 bases stayed unmatched. Germline V gene sequence: CDR1 MNHNY, CDR2 SVGAGI (reference sequence). The CDR3 contains 13 residues. The CDR3 DNA reads TGTGCCAGCAGGGGACAGGGGACAGATGGCTACACCTTC. It yields the protein CASRGQGTDGYTF.

The chain employs TRBV10-3 and TRBJ1-4, with TRBD1 matching 8 bases. V lost 2 bases, J lost 4 bases, and 0 bases stayed unmatched. CDR3 size: 14 residues. Germline V CDR1 and CDR2: ENHRY, SYGVKD. The CDR3 protein is CAISETGGNEKLFF. For the CDR3, the DNA is TGTGCCATCAGTGAGACAGGGGGTAATGAAAAACTGTTTTTT.

This clone occurred a few times. The chain combines TRBV7-2 with TRBJ1-1, with D perhaps matching TRBD1 (5 bases). This CDR3 comprises 12 residues. The V end was cut by 2 bases, the J end by 8 bases, with 9 bases between. The V gene's germline CDR1 is SGHTA and CDR2 FQGNSA. The CDR3 DNA reads TGTGCCAGCAGCTTATACGGACAAGAAGCTTTCTTT. It encodes CASSLYGQEAFF.

The rearrangement links TRBV6-5 to TRBJ1-2; a weak D match, TRBD1 (5 bases). The germline CDR1 and CDR2 sequences are MNHEY and SVGAGI. V lost 5 bases, J lost 4 bases, and 14 bases lay in between. This CDR3 has 14 residues. CDR3 amino acids: CASSNPPGGYGYTF. CDR3 sequence (DNA): TGTGCCAGCAGTAACCCGCCTGGGGGCTATGGCTACACCTTC.

The chain links TRBV7-9 to TRBJ2-7; possibly TRBD1 for D (8 bases). Germline lookup yields CDR1 SEHNR and CDR2 FQNEAQ (reference sequence). This CDR3 region has 17 residues. V was shortened by 1 base and J by 0 bases, with 16 bases between the two germline ends. The CDR3 nucleotides are TGTGCCAGCAGCTTAGTGGGGCGGGGGACAGGCTCCTACGAGCAGTACTTC. It translates to CASSLVGRGTGSYEQYF.

The V and J genes are TRBV29-1 and TRBJ2-3; no clear D gene. The germline V gene has CDR1 SQVTM and CDR2 ANQGSEA. V was cut by 6 bases and J by 0 bases, with 10 bases left in between. This CDR3 spans 13 amino acids. This CDR3 is CSVAYGSTDTQYF. The CDR3, as DNA: TGCAGCGTAGCCTACGGGAGCACAGATACGCAGTATTTT.

The chain carries TRBV13 and TRBJ2-2; TRBD2 might be the D (6 bases). Trimming left V 5 bases short and J 4 bases short, with 20 bases between. The length of the CDR3 is 17 residues. Germline values: CDR1 PRHDT, CDR2 FYEKMQ (reference sequence). Here the CDR3 DNA reads TGTGCCAGCAGCACATACGTCGCGGTGGGAGGCACCGGGGAGCTGTTTTTT. It specifies CASSTYVAVGGTGELFF.

V and J are TRBV4-2 and TRBJ2-3; tentative D call: TRBD2 (5 bases). CDR3 size: 16 residues. Germline loops: CDR1 LGHNA, CDR2 YNFKEQ. The V and J ends lost 1 base and 6 bases respectively, with 17 bases between them. The CDR3, as DNA: TGTGCCAGCAGCCAAGCGGAGGACCGCGCGGCGGATACGCAGTATTTT. Translated, it gives CASSQAEDRAADTQYF.